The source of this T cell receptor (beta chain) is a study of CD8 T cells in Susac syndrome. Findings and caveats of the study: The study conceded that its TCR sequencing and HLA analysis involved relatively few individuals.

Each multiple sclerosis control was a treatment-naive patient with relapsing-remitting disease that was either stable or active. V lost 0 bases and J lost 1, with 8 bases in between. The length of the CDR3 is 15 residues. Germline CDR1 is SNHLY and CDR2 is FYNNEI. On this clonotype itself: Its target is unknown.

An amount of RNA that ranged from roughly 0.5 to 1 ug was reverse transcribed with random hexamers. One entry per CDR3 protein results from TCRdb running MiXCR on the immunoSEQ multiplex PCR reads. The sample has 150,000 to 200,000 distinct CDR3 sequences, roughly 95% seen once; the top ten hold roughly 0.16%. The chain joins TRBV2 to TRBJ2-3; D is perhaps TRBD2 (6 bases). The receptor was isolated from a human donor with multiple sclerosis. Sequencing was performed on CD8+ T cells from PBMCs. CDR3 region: CASSEAPGGTDTQYF. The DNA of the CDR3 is TGTGCCAGCAGTGAAGCCCCGGGGGGCACAGATACGCAGTATTTT. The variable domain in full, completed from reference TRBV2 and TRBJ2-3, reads EPEVTQTPSHQVTQMGQEVILRCVPISNHLYFYWYRQILGQKVEFLVSFYNNEISEKSEIFDDQFSVERPDGSNFTLKIRSTKLEDSAMYFCASSEAPGGTDTQYFGPGTRLTVL.